Presented here are 3 T cell receptor beta chains from one specimen sequenced in a study of cytomegalovirus exposure and HLA in healthy donors. PCR amplification relied on 60 Vbeta primers (plus 13 Jbeta primers). The assay was immunoSEQ multiplex PCR, and TCRdb's table has in-frame clones only and misses some. The sample consists of under 200,000 clones, more than 70% of them appearing once. Material: PBMCs. The source is a woman between 35 and 50 years old in good health and CMV-seropositive.

Note on this clone: The sample holds other DNA sequences that translate to the same CDR3. The V call is TRBV27, the J call TRBJ1-2; TRBD1 agrees at 8 bases. The germline V gene has CDR1 MNHEY and CDR2 SMNVEV (reference sequence). V was pared by 0 bases and J by 8 bases, with 5 bases of the junction left unmatched. CDR3 size: 14 residues. CDR3 nucleotide sequence: TGTGCCAGCAGTTTATCCGGCAGGGGGCGCGGCTACACCTTC. This sequence encodes CASSLSGRGRGYTF.

The chain uses TRBV7-8 and TRBJ1-1; D gene uncertain. The CDR3 contains 14 residues. Germline lookup yields CDR1 SGHVS and CDR2 FQNEAQ. Trimming took 5 bases from V and 0 from J, leaving 10 bases between them. CDR3 coding DNA: TGTGCCAGCAGCCGAGTGGAGCTGAACACTGAAGCTTTCTTT. Protein sequence: CASSRVELNTEAFF.

This clone appeared a few times. The V and J genes are TRBV7-8 and TRBJ1-1; D not certain. Germline V CDR1 and CDR2: SGHVS, FQNEAQ. Trimming removed 2 bases at V and 4 bases at J, with 8 bases between. CDR3 length: 13 residues. CDR3: CASSLYGVTEAFF. CDR3 nucleotide sequence: TGTGCCAGCAGCTTATATGGAGTCACTGAAGCTTTCTTT.